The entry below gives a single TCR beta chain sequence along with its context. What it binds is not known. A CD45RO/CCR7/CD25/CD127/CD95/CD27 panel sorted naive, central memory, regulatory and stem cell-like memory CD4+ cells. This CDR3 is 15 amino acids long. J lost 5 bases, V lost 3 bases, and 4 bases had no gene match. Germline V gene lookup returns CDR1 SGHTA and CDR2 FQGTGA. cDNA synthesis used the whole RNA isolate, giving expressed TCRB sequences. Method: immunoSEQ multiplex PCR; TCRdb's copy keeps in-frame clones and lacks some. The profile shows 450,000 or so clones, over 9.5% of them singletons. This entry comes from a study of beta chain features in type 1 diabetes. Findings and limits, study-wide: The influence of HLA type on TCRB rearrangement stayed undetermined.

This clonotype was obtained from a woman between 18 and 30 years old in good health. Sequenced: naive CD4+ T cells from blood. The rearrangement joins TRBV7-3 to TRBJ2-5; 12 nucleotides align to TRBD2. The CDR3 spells CASSLTSGSGETQYF. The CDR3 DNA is TGTGCCAGCAGCTTGACTAGCGGGAGTGGGGAGACCCAGTACTTC.